Only a few counts were recorded for the clone carrying this T cell receptor beta chain. Alongside a J-beta primer mix, a sample-barcoded 5' primer served in a second PCR lasting about 7 to 11 cycles. TCRdb ran MiXCR on the 5' RACE reads and lists one entry per CDR3 protein. Altogether 800,000 to 950,000 distinct CDR3 sequences are present, roughly 50% being singletons, with the ten largest covering under 15%. The entry originates in a study of blood T cells in healthy people across ages. The J segment lost 6 bases and the V segment lost 3 bases, leaving 4 bases of the junction unmatched. The V gene's germline CDR1 is SGDLS and CDR2 YYNGEE. The CDR3 runs 14 residues.

The V and J genes are TRBV9 and TRBJ2-1; 9 positions match TRBD1. Sequencing was done on a sample of blood. This clonotype originated in a man aged 25-45 years in good health. The DNA for the CDR3 is TGTGCCAGCAGCGGACGGACAGGGGTCAATGAGCAGTTCTTC. This encodes CASSGRTGVNEQFF.